These T cell receptor beta chains were read from a single sample in a study of blood T cell repertoires in COVID-19. The repertoire was sequenced with immunoSEQ multiplex PCR; TCRdb's copy has only in-frame clones and lacks some. The sample has 390,000 or so clones; around 91% are singletons. Sequencing was carried out using PBMCs or T cells enriched from blood (not recorded which). Receptor source: a man in his late teens or twenties who had recovered from COVID-19. The CDR3 runs from the conserved cysteine through the conserved F or W. The D gene is left open where the match is weak. A row's size may be missing; if present it is once, few, many or a size class.

v_gene	abundance	j_gene	d_gene	CDR3aa	CDR3nt
TRBV20-1	.	TRBJ2-4	TRBD2	CSASLGGGRGAKNIQYF	TGCAGTGCTAGTCTCGGCGGTGGGAGGGGAGCCAAAAACATTCAGTACTTC
TRBV5-1	.	TRBJ1-1	.	CASSLGQVNTEAFF	TGCGCCAGCAGCTTGGGGCAAGTAAACACTGAAGCTTTCTTT
TRBV7-3	.	TRBJ2-3	.	CASSLTPRVGSSTDTQYF	TGTGCCAGCAGCTTAACACCGAGGGTGGGCTCGAGCACAGATACGCAGTATTTT
TRBV6-5	.	TRBJ1-3	.	CASTVTGGSGNTIYF	TGTGCCAGCACGGTTACGGGGGGCTCTGGAAACACCATATATTTT
TRBV28	.	TRBJ2-1	.	CASTTWRTQYNEQFF	TGTGCCAGCACCACCTGGAGGACCCAATACAATGAGCAGTTCTTC
TRBV9	once	TRBJ1-3	.	CASSSPTSNSGNTIYF	TGTGCCAGCAGCTCCCCGACATCCAACTCTGGAAACACCATATATTTT
TRBV4-1	.	TRBJ2-7	.	CASSPSGFYEQYF	TGCGCCAGCAGCCCCTCGGGGTTCTACGAGCAGTACTTC
TRBV7-2	.	TRBJ1-6	.	CASSLTSSPLHF	TGTGCCAGCAGCTTAACGAGTTCACCCCTCCACTTT
TRBV2	.	TRBJ1-1	TRBD1	CASSVTGASTEAFF	TGTGCCAGCAGTGTGACAGGGGCGTCCACTGAAGCTTTCTTT
TRBV5-4	.	TRBJ2-7	.	CASSLQMAGTYEQYF	TGTGCCAGCAGCTTACAAATGGCAGGGACCTACGAGCAGTACTTC
TRBV23-1	.	TRBJ1-6	TRBD1	CAYKGQANSPLHF	TGCGCCTATAAGGGACAGGCTAATTCACCCCTCCACTTT
TRBV28	.	TRBJ1-2	.	CASSLWQQVANYGYTF	TGTGCCAGCAGTTTATGGCAACAGGTAGCTAACTATGGCTACACCTTC
TRBV18	.	TRBJ1-5	TRBD1	CASSQTGKSNQPQHF	TGTGCCAGCTCACAGACAGGGAAAAGCAATCAGCCCCAGCATTTT
TRBV19	.	TRBJ1-2	.	CASSIEIAGEHTF	TGTGCCAGTAGTATAGAAATTGCGGGTGAACACACCTTC
TRBV28	.	TRBJ2-7	TRBD2	CASSPSIAGVAEQYF	TGTGCCAGCAGTCCTTCCATAGCGGGAGTCGCTGAGCAGTACTTC
TRBV27	.	TRBJ1-1	TRBD1	CASSSPGTGARGRAFF	TGTGCCAGCAGTTCACCCGGGACAGGGGCTCGGGGGCGTGCTTTCTTT
TRBV6-6	.	TRBJ2-3	.	CASSFGQNTDTQYF	TGTGCCAGCAGCTTCGGACAGAACACAGATACGCAGTATTTT
TRBV12-3/TRBV12-4	.	TRBJ2-7	.	CASSFERGYEQYF	TGTGCCAGCAGTTTTGAGCGCGGGTACGAGCAGTACTTC
TRBV3-1/TRBV3-2	.	TRBJ1-2	TRBD1	CASSLRTGDGYTF	TGTGCCAGCAGCCTCCGGACAGGGGATGGCTACACCTTC
TRBV2	.	TRBJ1-1	.	CASSEALLGAGTEAFF	TGTGCCAGCAGTGAAGCGCTTCTTGGGGCCGGGACTGAAGCTTTCTTT
TRBV6-5	.	TRBJ1-6	.	CASSPRGGYNSPLHF	TGTGCCAGCAGTCCCCGGGGGGGGTATAATTCACCCCTCCACTTT
TRBV3-1/TRBV3-2	once	TRBJ2-2	TRBD1	CASRQGASGELFF	TGTGCCAGCAGGCAGGGGGCGTCGGGGGAGCTGTTTTTT
TRBV7-9	.	TRBJ2-5	TRBD2	CASSWGLAGRETQYF	TGTGCCAGCAGCTGGGGACTAGCGGGCCGAGAGACCCAGTACTTC
TRBV28	.	TRBJ2-3	.	CASRKIGRQASSDTQYF	TGTGCCAGCAGGAAAATTGGGAGACAAGCTTCATCTGATACGCAGTATTTT
TRBV6-2/TRBV6-3	.	TRBJ1-5	TRBD1	CASSLYRGDQPQHF	TGTGCCAGCAGTTTGTACAGGGGGGATCAGCCCCAGCATTTT
TRBV18	.	TRBJ2-2	TRBD2	CASSAASGNTGELFF	TGTGCCAGCTCAGCGGCTAGCGGGAACACCGGGGAGCTGTTTTTT
TRBV7-9	once	TRBJ1-3	.	CASSLARESSGNTIYF	TGTGCCAGCAGCTTAGCGCGGGAGAGCTCTGGAAACACCATATATTTT
TRBV9	.	TRBJ1-3	.	CASSTQGSSGNTIYF	TGTGCCAGCAGCACCCAGGGTAGCTCTGGAAACACCATATATTTT
TRBV11-2	.	TRBJ2-7	.	CAGSLLQSSYEQYF	TGTGCCGGCAGCTTACTACAGAGCTCCTACGAGCAGTACTTC